Following are 10 T cell receptor beta chains from one sample sequenced in a study of OX40 agonist ivuxolimab in advanced cancers. Sequencing used immunoSEQ multiplex PCR; TCRdb keeps in-frame clones, though not all of them. This table has about 70,000 clones, roughly 89% appearing once. Sequences were derived from CD4+ or CD8+ T cells sorted from blood, sampled in a trial of the OX40 agonist ivuxolimab. These receptor sequences come from an adult with an advanced solid tumor such as melanoma, head and neck, liver or kidney cancer.

The chain is built from TRBV19 and TRBJ2-5; D call uncertain. This CDR3 region has 16 residues. V shed 6 bases and J shed 5 bases, with 22 bases lying between them. Looked up from germline, CDR1 is LNHDA and CDR2 is SQIVND (reference sequence). CDR3 amino acids: CASSQGSVVLAETQYF. CDR3 in DNA: TGTGCCAGTAGCCAAGGATCGGTCGTGCTTGCGGAGACCCAGTACTTC.

In its sample, this clone was seen a few times. The V call is TRBV11-2, the J call TRBJ1-1; TRBD1 is a possible D gene (5 bases). From germline, CDR1 is SGHAT and CDR2 FQNNGV. V was shortened by 5 bases and J by 8 bases, with 18 bases between the two germline ends. The CDR3 totals 14 residues. CDR3 sequence reads: CASSPSGGRAEAFF. The CDR3 nucleotides read TGTGCCAGCAGCCCCTCGGGGGGTAGAGCCGAAGCTTTCTTT.

The CDR3 DNA follows: TGCAGCGCCCAAAACGGCTATGGCTACACCTTC. It encodes CSAQNGYGYTF. The chain couples TRBV29-1 to TRBJ1-2; D gene ambiguous. V lost 7 bases, J lost 4 bases, and 10 bases lay in between. The CDR3 has 11 amino acids. Germline lookup yields CDR1 SQVTM and CDR2 ANQGSEA.

The rearrangement links TRBV5-4 to TRBJ2-3, with D possibly TRBD1 on 6 matching bases. Trimming took off 0 bases at V and 1 base at J, with 18 bases between the two ends. Germline loops: CDR1 SGHNT, CDR2 YYREEE (reference sequence). This CDR3 spans 18 amino acids. CDR3 nucleotide sequence: TGTGCCAGCAGCTTGGGCGTTGGCAGGGGATTAGGCACAGATACGCAGTATTTT. Translated: CASSLGVGRGLGTDTQYF.

The chain recombines TRBV18 with TRBJ1-1; D gene ambiguous. From germline, CDR1 is KGHSH and CDR2 LQKENI. The CDR3 is 13 amino acids. The germline V and J ends were trimmed by 3 bases and 0 bases, with 5 bases remaining between them. The CDR3 nucleotides read TGTGCCAGCTCACCCGTTTTGAACACTGAAGCTTTCTTT. Translation: CASSPVLNTEAFF.

The rearrangement links TRBV5-4 to TRBJ1-2, with D tentatively TRBD1 (6 bases). The germline V and J ends were trimmed by 0 bases and 6 bases, with 9 bases remaining between them. Germline V gene data show CDR1 as SGHNT and CDR2 as YYREEE (reference sequence). The CDR3 spans 13 residues. CDR3 sequence: CASSLVAGDGYTF. The CDR3 DNA sequence: TGTGCCAGCAGCTTGGTGGCAGGGGATGGCTACACCTTC.

The CDR3 DNA sequence: TGTGCCAGCAGCCCTAGAGCGGTTAACTATGGCTACACCTTC. Its protein is CASSPRAVNYGYTF. The chain recombines TRBV7-2 with TRBJ1-2, with D unresolved. The CDR3 sequence is 14 residues long. V lost 5 bases and J lost 1, with 11 bases in between. The germline CDR1 and CDR2 sequences are SGHTA and FQGNSA.

The chain recombines TRBV5-1 with TRBJ1-2; TRBD1 matches 7 bases. After removal of 4 bases from V and 6 bases from J, the junction contained 6 bases not matched to a gene. There are 13 residues in the CDR3. Germline V CDR1 and CDR2: SGHRS, YFSETQ. CDR3 sequence reads: CASSLDRKNGYTF. Written as DNA, the CDR3 is TGCGCCAGCAGCCTGGACAGGAAAAATGGCTACACCTTC.

With respect to this clone: The same CDR3 arises from other DNA sequences in this sample as well. J is TRBJ2-3 and V is TRBV18; D unclear. Germline V lookup: CDR1 KGHSH, CDR2 LQKENI. The CDR3 length is 12 residues. V was clipped by 2 bases and J by 0 bases, with 0 bases between them. CDR3 protein: CASSPSTDTQYF. The CDR3 DNA sequence: TGTGCCAGCTCACCAAGCACAGATACGCAGTATTTT.

The rearrangement uses TRBV11-1 and TRBJ2-5; D possibly corresponds to TRBD1 (7 bases). The length of the CDR3 is 14 residues. V was trimmed by 1 base and J by 4 bases, leaving 10 bases between them. The germline V gene has CDR1 SGHAT and CDR2 FQDESV (reference sequence). CDR3 amino acids: CASSLGGTAETQYF. CDR3 sequence (DNA): TGTGCCAGCAGCTTAGGCGGGACAGCAGAGACCCAGTACTTC.